One TCR beta chain is described in this entry. This clonotype has a handful of counts. No cognate antigen has been identified for it. Base qualities are not at hand, and no much larger clone is one base apart. Library prep was done by PCR. Sequencer: Illumina HiSeq 2500. Molecular barcoding was employed in the preparation of TCR libraries, with unique molecular identifiers being used to normalize TCRbeta repertoire quantification. TCRdb redid the processing of the public reads, applying fastp at Q25 and MiXCR, and retained in-frame beta chains. All rows with the same CDR3 protein become a single entry with the most common DNA and genes. The sample data list more than 550,000 distinct CDR3 sequences, and roughly a tenth of these were observed just once. The ten largest clonotypes hold about 4% of the sample. CDR1 and CDR2 are drawn from the germline V gene: SGHTA, FQGNSA. A distance of 16 bases separates the germline ends of V and J, which lose 5 bases and 4 bases respectively. Spanning cysteine to phenylalanine, the CDR3 consists of 15 amino acids. Only CDR3 DNA is held: 45 bases, read in frame from base 1.

The data derive from a study of T-cell reconstitution after alpha-beta-depleted transplantation in children (dated by TCRdb to the mid-2010s). In terms of the full investigation: Using TCR repertoire profiling, the study quantitatively followed how T-cell immune reconstitution unfolded in children after TCRalphabeta/CD19-depleted allogeneic hematopoietic cell transplantation.

The sequence derives from a human donor who donated a stem cell graft to a child with acute myeloid leukemia. Sequenced here: PBMCs from the stem cell graft donor, sampled from the stem cell graft. The chain is assembled from TRBV7-2 and TRBJ2-3, with TRBD2 perhaps the D gene, on 6 matching bases. Here is the DNA: TGTGCCAGCAGCGACTACACGGGAGAAGCAGATACGCAGTATTTT. The resulting protein is CASSDYTGEADTQYF.